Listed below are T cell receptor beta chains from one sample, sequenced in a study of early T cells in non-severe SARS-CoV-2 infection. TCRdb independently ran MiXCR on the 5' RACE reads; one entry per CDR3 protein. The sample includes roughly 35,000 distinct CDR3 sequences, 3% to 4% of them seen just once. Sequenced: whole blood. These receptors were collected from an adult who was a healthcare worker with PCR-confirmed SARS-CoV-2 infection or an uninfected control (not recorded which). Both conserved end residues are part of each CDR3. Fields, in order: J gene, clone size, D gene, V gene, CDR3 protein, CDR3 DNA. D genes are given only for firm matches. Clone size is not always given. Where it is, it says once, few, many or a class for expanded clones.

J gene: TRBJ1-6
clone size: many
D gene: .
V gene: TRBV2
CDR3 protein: CASSLRGLGGSPLHF
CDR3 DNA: TGTGCCAGCAGCCTCAGGGGCCTGGGCGGCTCACCCCTCCACTTT

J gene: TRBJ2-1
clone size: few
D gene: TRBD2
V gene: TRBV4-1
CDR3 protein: CASSRLLAGGDNEQFF
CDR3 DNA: TGCGCCAGCAGCCGACTTCTAGCGGGAGGTGACAATGAGCAGTTCTTC

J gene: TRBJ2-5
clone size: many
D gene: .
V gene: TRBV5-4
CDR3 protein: CASSLEETQYF
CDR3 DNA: TGTGCCAGCAGCTTAGAAGAGACCCAGTACTTC

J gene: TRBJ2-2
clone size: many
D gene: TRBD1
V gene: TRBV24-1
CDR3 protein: CATSDSTPGTATGELFF
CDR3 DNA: TGTGCCACCAGTGATTCGACTCCAGGGACAGCCACCGGGGAGCTGTTTTTT

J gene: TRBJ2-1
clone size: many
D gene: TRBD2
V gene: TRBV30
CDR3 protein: CAWSGGVASGSAANEQFF
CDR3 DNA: TGTGCCTGGAGTGGAGGGGTTGCTAGCGGGAGTGCGGCCAATGAGCAGTTCTTC

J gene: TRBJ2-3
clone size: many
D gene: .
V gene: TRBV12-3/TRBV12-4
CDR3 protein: CASSLYGGLTDTQYF
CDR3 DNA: TGTGCCAGCAGTTTATATGGCGGACTCACAGATACGCAGTATTTT

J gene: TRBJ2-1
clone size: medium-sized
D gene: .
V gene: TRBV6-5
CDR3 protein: CASSTKGPRGTPNYNEQFF
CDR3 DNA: TGTGCCAGCAGTACCAAGGGCCCAAGGGGGACTCCAAACTACAATGAGCAGTTCTTC

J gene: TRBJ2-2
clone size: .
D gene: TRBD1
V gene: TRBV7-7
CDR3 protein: CASKPGQGNTGELFF
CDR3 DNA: TGTGCTAGCAAGCCGGGACAGGGGAACACCGGGGAGCTGTTTTTT

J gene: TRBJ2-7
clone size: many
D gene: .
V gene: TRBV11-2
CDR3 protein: CASSLAAGRYEQYF
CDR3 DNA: TGTGCCAGCAGCTTAGCGGCCGGTCGCTACGAGCAGTACTTC

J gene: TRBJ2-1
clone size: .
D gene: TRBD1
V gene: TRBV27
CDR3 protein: CASSLSPDRYNEQFF
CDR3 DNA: TGTGCCAGCAGTTTATCTCCGGACAGGTACAATGAGCAGTTCTTC

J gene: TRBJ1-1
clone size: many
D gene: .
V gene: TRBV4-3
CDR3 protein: CASSQEWGTEAFF
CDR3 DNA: TGCGCCAGCAGCCAAGAATGGGGTACTGAAGCTTTCTTT

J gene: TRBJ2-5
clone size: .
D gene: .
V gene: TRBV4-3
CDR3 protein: CAGNQTGRGETQYF
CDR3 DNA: TGCGCCGGCAACCAAACAGGGAGAGGGGAGACCCAGTACTTC

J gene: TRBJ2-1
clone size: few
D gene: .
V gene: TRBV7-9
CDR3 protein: CASRPLEGAGKNYNEQFF
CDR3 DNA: TGTGCCAGCAGACCCTTAGAGGGTGCAGGGAAGAACTACAATGAGCAGTTCTTC

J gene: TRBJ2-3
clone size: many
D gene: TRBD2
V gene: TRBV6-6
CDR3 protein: CASSYGGRITDTQYF
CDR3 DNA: TGTGCCAGCAGTTATGGCGGGAGGATCACAGATACGCAGTATTTT

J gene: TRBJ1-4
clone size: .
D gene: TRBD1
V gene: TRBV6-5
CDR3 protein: CASSWTGKKEKLFF
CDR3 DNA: TGTGCCAGCAGTTGGACAGGGAAGAAGGAAAAACTGTTTTTT

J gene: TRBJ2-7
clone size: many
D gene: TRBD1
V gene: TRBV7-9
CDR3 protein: CASSSTGGASLFHEQYF
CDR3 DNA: TGTGCCAGCAGCTCGACAGGGGGCGCGAGTTTATTCCACGAGCAGTACTTC

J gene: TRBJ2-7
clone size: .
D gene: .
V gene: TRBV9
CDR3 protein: CASSYGAASYEQYF
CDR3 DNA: TGTGCCAGCAGCTACGGGGCGGCTTCCTACGAGCAGTACTTC

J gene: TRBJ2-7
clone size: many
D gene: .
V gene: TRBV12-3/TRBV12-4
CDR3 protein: CASSLGTGDSALLQYF
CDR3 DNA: TGTGCCAGCAGTTTAGGCACCGGGGACTCTGCTCTCTTGCAGTACTTC

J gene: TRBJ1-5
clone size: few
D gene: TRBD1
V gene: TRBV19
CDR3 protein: CASRTGVFQPQHF
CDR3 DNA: TGTGCCAGTAGAACAGGGGTCTTTCAGCCCCAGCATTTT

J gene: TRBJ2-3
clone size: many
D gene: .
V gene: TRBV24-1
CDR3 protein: CATSDLSTQYF
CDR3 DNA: TGTGCCACCAGTGATTTATCTACGCAGTATTTT

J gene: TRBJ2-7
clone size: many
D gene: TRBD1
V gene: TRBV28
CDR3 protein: CASSSRDREYEQYF
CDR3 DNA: TGTGCCAGCAGTTCAAGGGACAGAGAGTACGAGCAGTACTTC

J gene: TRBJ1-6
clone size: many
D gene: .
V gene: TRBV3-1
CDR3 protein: CASTPGDNSPLHF
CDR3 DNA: TGTGCCAGCACCCCTGGGGATAATTCACCCCTCCACTTT

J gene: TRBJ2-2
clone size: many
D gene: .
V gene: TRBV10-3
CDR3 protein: CAIREQAAGELFF
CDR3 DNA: TGTGCCATCAGGGAACAAGCTGCCGGGGAGCTGTTTTTT

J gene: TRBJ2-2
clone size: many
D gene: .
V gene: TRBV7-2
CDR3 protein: CASSLAVVGVAGELFF
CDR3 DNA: TGTGCCAGCAGCTTAGCTGTTGTGGGGGTCGCCGGGGAGCTGTTTTTT

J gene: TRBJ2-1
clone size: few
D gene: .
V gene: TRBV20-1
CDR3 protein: CSAVGPDYNEQFF
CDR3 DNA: TGCAGTGCTGTTGGACCCGACTACAATGAGCAGTTCTTC

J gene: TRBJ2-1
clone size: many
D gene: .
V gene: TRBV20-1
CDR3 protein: CSASGEVEEQFF
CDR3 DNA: TGCAGTGCTAGTGGGGAGGTGGAGGAGCAGTTCTTC

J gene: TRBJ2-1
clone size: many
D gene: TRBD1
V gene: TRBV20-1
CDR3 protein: CSTTGGYANEQFF
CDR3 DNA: TGCAGTACCACAGGGGGATATGCCAATGAGCAGTTCTTC

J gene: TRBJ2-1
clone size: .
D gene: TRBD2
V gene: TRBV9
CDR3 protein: CASSAYSGSSYNEQFF
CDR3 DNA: TGTGCCAGCAGCGCCTATAGCGGGAGTTCCTACAATGAGCAGTTCTTC

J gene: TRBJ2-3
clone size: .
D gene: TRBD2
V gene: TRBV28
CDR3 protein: CASRASGTDTQYF
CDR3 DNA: TGTGCCAGCAGAGCTAGCGGGACAGATACGCAGTATTTT

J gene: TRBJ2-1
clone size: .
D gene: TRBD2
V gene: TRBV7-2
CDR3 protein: CASSLALGLAGISEQFF
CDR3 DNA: TGTGCCAGCAGCTTAGCGTTAGGACTAGCGGGAATCAGTGAGCAGTTCTTC